This T cell receptor (beta chain) was retrieved from a study of OX40 agonist ivuxolimab in advanced cancers. V was cut by 5 bases and J by 8 bases, with 10 bases left in between. This CDR3 spans 12 amino acids. Germline V gene data show CDR1 as SGHVS and CDR2 as FNYEAQ. The protocol was immunoSEQ multiplex PCR, while the TCRdb copy is restricted to in-frame clones and leaves out a portion. The table records more than 50,000 clones, almost 95% of them present only once. The TCR comes from an adult with an advanced solid tumor such as melanoma, head and neck, liver or kidney cancer. The sequencing here drew on CD4+ or CD8+ T cells sorted from blood, taken in a trial of the OX40 agonist ivuxolimab. The rearrangement uses TRBV7-6 and TRBJ1-3; D possibly corresponds to TRBD1 (5 bases). CDR3 sequence reads: CASSERGDTIYF. The CDR3, as DNA: TGTGCCAGCAGCGAGAGAGGGGACACCATATATTTT.